The entry that follows covers one TCR beta chain sequence. Its antigen is as yet unknown. The record originates from a study of shared clonotypes between healthy human individuals. Looking at the study overall: Contributing individuals were two females and three males aged 18 to 49.

Study-wide results and caveats: Only a few donors were included, so the genetic and exposure-history diversity represented was limited. Clonotypes shared by all four donors outscored non-shared clonotypes in generation probability. It was expected that sequencing depth would affect clonotype sharing among donors.

Sequenced by immunoSEQ multiplex PCR; TCRdb stores in-frame clones only, minus some. The table includes about 680,000 clones, about 90% detected once. CD45RO-negative, CCR7-selected cells formed the naive CD8 fraction, which excluded terminally differentiated effector memory CD45RA+ cells. This receptor was taken from a man aged 25 to 40 in good health. Material for sequencing was naive CD8+ T cells sorted from blood.

CDR3 DNA sequence: TGCGCCAGCAGCCAAGGTGGAGGCGGTGAAGATACGCAGTATTTT. Protein: CASSQGGGGEDTQYF. The chain uses TRBV4-1 and TRBJ2-3, with D tentatively TRBD2 (5 bases). V was trimmed by 1 base and J by 5 bases, leaving 13 bases between them. This CDR3 contains 15 residues. CDR1 and CDR2 from the germline V gene are MGHRA and YSYEKL.